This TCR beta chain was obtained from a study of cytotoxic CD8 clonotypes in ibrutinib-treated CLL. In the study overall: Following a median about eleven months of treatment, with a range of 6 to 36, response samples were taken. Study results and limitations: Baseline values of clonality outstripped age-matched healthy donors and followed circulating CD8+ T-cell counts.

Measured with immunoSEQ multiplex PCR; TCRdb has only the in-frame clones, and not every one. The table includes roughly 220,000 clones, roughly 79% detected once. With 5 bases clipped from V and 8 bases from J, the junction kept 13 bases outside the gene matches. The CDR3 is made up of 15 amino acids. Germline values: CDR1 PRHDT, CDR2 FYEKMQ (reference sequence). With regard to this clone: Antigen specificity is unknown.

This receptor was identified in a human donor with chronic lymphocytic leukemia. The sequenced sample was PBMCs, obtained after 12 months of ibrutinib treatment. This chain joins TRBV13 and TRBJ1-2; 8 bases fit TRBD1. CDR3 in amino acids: CASSPSPDRVGGYTF. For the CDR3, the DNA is TGTGCCAGCAGCCCCTCCCCGGACAGGGTCGGGGGCTACACCTTC.